This TCR beta chain was retrieved from a study of graft-versus-host responses after intestinal transplantation. The overall study: Each recipient received anti-thymocyte globulin induction, then tacrolimus and steroids for about three years.

Profiling relied on immunoSEQ multiplex PCR, and the TCRdb table lists in-frame clones only, not all of them. The profile shows 80,000 or so clones, over 80% of them singletons. Germline CDR1 KGHSY, CDR2 FQNENV. This CDR3 region has 13 residues. V was pared by 4 bases and J by 3 bases, with 10 bases between. This chain connects TRBV16 to TRBJ2-7; D call uncertain. The source was PBMCs, collected 98 days after intestinal transplantation. The receptor was derived from a human patient who received an intestinal transplant, so some T cells may come from the graft donor. This CDR3 is CASSRRSDYEQYF. CDR3 nucleotides: TGTGCCAGCAGCCGCCGGTCCGACTACGAGCAGTACTTC.